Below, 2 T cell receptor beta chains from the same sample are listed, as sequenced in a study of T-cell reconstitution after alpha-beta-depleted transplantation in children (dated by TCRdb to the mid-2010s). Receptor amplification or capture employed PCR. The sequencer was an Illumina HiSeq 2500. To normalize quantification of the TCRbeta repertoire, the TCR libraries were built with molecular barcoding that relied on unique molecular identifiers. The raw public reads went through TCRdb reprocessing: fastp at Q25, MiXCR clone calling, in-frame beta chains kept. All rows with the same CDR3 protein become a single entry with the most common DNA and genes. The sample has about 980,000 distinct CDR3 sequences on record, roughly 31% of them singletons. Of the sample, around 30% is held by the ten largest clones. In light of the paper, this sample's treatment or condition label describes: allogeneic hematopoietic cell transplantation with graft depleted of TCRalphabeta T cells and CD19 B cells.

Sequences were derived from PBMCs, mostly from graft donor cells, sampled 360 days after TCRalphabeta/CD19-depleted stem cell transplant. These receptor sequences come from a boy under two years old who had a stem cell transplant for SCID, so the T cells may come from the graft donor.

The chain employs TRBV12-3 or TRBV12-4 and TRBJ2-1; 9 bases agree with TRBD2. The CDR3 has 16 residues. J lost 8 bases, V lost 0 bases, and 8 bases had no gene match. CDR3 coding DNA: TGTGCCAGCAGTTTAGCGGGGACTAGCTTTTTAGATGAGCAGTTCTTC. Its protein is CASSLAGTSFLDEQFF.

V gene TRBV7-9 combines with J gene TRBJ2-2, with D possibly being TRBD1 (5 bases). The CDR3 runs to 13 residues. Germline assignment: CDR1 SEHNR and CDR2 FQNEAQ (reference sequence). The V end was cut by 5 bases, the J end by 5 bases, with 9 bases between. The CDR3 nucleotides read TGTGCCAGCAGCACGACAGTTACCGGGGAGCTGTTTTTT. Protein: CASSTTVTGELFF.